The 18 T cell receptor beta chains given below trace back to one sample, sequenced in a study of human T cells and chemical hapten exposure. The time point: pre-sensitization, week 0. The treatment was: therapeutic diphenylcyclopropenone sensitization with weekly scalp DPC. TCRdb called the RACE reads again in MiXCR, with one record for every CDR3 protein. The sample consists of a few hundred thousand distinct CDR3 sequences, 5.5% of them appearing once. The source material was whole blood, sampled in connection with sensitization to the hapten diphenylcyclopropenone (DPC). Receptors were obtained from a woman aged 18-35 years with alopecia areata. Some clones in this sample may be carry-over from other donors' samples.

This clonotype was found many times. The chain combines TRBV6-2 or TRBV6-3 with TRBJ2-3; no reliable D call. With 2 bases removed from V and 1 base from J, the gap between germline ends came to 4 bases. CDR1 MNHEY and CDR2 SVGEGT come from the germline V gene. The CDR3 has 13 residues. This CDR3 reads CASSYAGTDTQYF. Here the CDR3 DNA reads TGTGCCAGCAGTTACGCGGGCACAGATACGCAGTATTTT.

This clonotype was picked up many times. The CDR3 nucleotides are TGTGCCAGCAGCCTGGGCCGAGCCGATTACGGGAATGAGCAGTTCTTC. Translation: CASSLGRADYGNEQFF. The chain is built from TRBV11-2 and TRBJ2-1; no clear D gene. The CDR3 loop spans 16 amino acids. Germline assignment: CDR1 SGHAT and CDR2 FQNNGV. Trimming took 5 bases from V and 7 from J, leaving 21 bases between them.

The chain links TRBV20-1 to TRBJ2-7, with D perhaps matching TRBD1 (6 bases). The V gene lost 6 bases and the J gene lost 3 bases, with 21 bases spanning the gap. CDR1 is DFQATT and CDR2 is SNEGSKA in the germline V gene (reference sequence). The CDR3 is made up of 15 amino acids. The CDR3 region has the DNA TGCAGTGCAACCCAGGGGACGAACCGGCGCTACGAGCAGTACTTC. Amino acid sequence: CSATQGTNRRYEQYF.

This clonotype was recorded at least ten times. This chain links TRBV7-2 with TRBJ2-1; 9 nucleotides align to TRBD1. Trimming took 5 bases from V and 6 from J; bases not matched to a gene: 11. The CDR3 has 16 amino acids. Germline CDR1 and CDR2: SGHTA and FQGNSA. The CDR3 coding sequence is TGTGCCAGCAGCACGATTTGGCGGGACAGGGTCAATGAGCAGTTCTTC. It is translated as CASSTIWRDRVNEQFF.

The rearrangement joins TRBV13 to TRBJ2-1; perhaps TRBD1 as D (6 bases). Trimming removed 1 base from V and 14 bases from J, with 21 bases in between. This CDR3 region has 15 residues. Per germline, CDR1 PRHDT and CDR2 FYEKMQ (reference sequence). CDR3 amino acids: CASSLAILTRDKKFF. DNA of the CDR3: TGTGCCAGCAGCTTAGCGATTCTTACTCGGGACAAAAAGTTCTTC.

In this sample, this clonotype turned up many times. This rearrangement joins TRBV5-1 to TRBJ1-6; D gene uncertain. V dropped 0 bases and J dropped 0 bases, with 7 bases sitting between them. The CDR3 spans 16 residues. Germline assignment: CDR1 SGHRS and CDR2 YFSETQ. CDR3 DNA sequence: TGCGCCAGCAGCTTGGGACTCAACTCCTATAATTCACCCCTCCACTTT. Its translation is CASSLGLNSYNSPLHF.

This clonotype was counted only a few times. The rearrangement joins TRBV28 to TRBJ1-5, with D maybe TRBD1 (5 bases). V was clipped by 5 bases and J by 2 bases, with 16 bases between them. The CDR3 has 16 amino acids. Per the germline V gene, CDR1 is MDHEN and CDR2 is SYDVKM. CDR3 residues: CASSHDQGGGNQPQHF. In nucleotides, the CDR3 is TGTGCCAGCAGTCATGATCAGGGTGGAGGCAATCAGCCCCAGCATTTT.

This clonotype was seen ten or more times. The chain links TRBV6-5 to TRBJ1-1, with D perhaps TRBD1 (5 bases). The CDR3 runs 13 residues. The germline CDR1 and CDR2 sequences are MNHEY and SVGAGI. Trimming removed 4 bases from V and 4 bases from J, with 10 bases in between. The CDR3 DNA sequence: TGTGCCAGCAGTTTTCAGGGTTCCACTGAAGCTTTCTTT. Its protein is CASSFQGSTEAFF.

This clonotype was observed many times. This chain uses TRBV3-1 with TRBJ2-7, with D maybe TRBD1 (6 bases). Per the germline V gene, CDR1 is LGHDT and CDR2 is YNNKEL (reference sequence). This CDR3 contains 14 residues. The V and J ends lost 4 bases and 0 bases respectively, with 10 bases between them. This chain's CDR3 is CASSPRTVSYEQYF. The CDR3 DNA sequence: TGTGCCAGCAGCCCTCGGACAGTCTCCTACGAGCAGTACTTC.

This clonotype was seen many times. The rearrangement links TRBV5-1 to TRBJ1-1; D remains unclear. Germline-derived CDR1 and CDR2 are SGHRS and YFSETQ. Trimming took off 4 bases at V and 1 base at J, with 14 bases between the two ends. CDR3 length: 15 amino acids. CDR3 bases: TGCGCCAGCAGCCGGTTTGACGCGCCGAACACTGAAGCTTTCTTT. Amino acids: CASSRFDAPNTEAFF.

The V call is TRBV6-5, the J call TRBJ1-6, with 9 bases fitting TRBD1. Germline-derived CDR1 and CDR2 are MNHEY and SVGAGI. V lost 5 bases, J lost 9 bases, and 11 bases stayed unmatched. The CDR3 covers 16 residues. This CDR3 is CASSLVPGQGTSPLHF. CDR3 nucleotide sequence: TGTGCCAGCAGTCTCGTCCCGGGACAGGGAACTTCACCCCTCCACTTT.

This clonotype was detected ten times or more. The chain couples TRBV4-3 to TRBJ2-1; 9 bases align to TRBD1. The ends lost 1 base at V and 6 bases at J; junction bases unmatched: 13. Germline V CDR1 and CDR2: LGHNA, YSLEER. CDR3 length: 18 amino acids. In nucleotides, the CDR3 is TGCGCCAGCAGCCAAGTGAGGTCCGGGACAGGGATGGGCAATGAGCAGTTCTTC. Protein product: CASSQVRSGTGMGNEQFF.

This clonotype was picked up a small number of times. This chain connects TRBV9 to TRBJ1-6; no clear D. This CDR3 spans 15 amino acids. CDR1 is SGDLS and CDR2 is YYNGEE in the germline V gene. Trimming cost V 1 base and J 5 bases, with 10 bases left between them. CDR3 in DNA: TGTGCCAGCAGCGTAACAGCCCTAAATAATTCACCCCTCCACTTT. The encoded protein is CASSVTALNNSPLHF.

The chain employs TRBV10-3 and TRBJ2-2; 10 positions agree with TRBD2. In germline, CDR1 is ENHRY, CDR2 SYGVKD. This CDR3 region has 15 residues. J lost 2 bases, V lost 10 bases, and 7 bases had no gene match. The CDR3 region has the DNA TGTGCCACGATTCGGACTAGCGGAAACACCGGGGAGCTGTTTTTT. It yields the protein CATIRTSGNTGELFF.

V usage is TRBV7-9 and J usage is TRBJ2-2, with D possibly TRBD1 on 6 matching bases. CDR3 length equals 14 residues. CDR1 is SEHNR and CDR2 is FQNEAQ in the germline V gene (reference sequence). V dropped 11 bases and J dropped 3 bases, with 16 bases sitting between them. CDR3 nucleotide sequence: TGTGCCTGCCCAAGACAGGCCGACACCGGGGAGCTGTTTTTT. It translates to CACPRQADTGELFF.

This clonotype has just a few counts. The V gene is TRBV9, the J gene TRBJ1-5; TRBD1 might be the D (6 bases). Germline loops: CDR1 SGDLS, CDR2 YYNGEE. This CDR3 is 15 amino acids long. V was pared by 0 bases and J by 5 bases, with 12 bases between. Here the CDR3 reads CASSVGTELHQPQHF. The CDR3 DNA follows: TGTGCCAGCAGCGTAGGGACAGAACTACATCAGCCCCAGCATTTT.

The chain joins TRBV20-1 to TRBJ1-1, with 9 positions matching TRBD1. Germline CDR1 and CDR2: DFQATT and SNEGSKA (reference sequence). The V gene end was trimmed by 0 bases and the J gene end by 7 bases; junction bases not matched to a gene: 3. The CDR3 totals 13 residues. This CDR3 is CSARDDRGVEAFF. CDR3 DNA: TGCAGTGCTAGAGATGACAGGGGGGTTGAAGCTTTCTTT.

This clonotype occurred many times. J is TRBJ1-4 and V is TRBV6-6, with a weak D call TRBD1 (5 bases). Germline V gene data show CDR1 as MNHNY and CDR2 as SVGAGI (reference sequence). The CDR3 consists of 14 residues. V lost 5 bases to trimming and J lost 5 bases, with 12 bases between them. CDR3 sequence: CASSPGTANEKLFF. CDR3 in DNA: TGTGCCAGCAGTCCCGGGACGGCGAATGAAAAACTGTTTTTT.